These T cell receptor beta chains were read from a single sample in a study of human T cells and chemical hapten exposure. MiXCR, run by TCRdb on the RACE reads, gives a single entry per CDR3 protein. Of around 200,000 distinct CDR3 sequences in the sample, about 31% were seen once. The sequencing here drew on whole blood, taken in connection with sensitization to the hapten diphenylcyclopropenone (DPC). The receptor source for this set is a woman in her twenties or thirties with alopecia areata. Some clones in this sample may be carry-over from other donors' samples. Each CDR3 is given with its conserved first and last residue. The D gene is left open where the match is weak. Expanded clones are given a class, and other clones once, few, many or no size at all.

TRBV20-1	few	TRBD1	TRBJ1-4	TGCAGTGCTCCGGGACAGGGGGCGGCCCCCAGGGGACTGTTTTTT	CSAPGQGAAPRGLFF
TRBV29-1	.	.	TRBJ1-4	TGCAGCGTGTGGGAAAATGAAAAACTGTTTTTT	CSVWENEKLFF
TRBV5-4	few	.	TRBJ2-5	TGTGCCAGCAGCCTAGATCCGACAGGATACCAAGAGACCCAGTACTTC	CASSLDPTGYQETQYF
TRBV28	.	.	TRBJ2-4	TGTGCCAGCAGTTTAGGCGACGTCTCCCCCAACATTCAGTACTTC	CASSLGDVSPNIQYF
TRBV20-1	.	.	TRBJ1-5	TGCAGTGCTTCACCCGGGGGGAACAGGGTTGATCAGCCCCAGCATTTT	CSASPGGNRVDQPQHF
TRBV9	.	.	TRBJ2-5	TGTGCCAGCAGCGTAGGGGGAACAGCAGAGACCCAGTACTTC	CASSVGGTAETQYF
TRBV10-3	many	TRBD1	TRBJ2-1	TGTGCCATCAGTGAGCCCCGACAGGGTGCTTGGTACAATGAGCAGTTCTTC	CAISEPRQGAWYNEQFF
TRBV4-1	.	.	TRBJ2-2	TGCGCCAGCAGCCAAGGTGTAGGGCCCGGGGAGCTGTTTTTT	CASSQGVGPGELFF
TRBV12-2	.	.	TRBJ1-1	TGTGCAAGTCGCTTCTTCTTGAACACTGAAGCTTTCTTT	CASRFFLNTEAFF
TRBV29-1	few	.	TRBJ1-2	TGCAGCGTCCAAGAGGTGGCAGGGGCTGGCTACACCTTC	CSVQEVAGAGYTF
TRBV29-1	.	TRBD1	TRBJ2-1	TGCAGCGTTGGACAGGGGGCGTTCGGTGAGCAGTTCTTC	CSVGQGAFGEQFF
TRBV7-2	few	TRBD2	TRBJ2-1	TGTGCCAGCAGCTCGCCGACTAGCGGTCTTCATGAGCAGTTCTTC	CASSSPTSGLHEQFF
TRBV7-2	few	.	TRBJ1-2	TGTGCCAGCAGCTTATCGAGCGGTCGTGGCTACACCTTC	CASSLSSGRGYTF
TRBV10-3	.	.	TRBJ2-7	TGTGCCATCAGTGAGCTAAGTAACTACGAGCAGTACTTC	CAISELSNYEQYF
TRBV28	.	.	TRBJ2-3	TGTGCCAGCAGGGTACAGGGAGTCACAGATACGCAGTATTTT	CASRVQGVTDTQYF
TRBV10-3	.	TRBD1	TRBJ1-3	TGTGCCATCAGGCGGACAGGGGCCTCCTCTGGAAACACCATATATTTT	CAIRRTGASSGNTIYF
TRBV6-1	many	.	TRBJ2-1	TGTGCCAGCAGTGAAGTAGACACGGGGACCTACAATGAGCAGTTCTTC	CASSEVDTGTYNEQFF
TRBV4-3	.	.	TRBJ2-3	TGCGCCAGCAGCCATATACAGGGAACGACAGATACGCAGTATTTT	CASSHIQGTTDTQYF
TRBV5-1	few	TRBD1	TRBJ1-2	TGCGCCAGCAGCTTAACAGGGGGCGGTGGCTACACCTTC	CASSLTGGGGYTF
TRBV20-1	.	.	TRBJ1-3	TGCAGAGTTGGGGAAAAAGAACTCTTCGGAAACACCATATATTTT	CRVGEKELFGNTIYF
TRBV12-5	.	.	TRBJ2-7	TGTGCTAGTGGTTTTGGGTCCTACGAGCAGTACTTC	CASGFGSYEQYF
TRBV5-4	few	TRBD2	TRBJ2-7	TGTGCCAGCAGCTTCCTCAGCGGGAGTGTCCCCTACGAGCAGTACTTC	CASSFLSGSVPYEQYF
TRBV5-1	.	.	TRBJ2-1	TGCGCCAGCAGCCCGGACCCGGCCTCCTACAATGAGCAGTTCTTC	CASSPDPASYNEQFF
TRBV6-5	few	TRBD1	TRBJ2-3	TGTGCCAGCAAACCGGGACAGGGGGCAGATACGCAGTATTTT	CASKPGQGADTQYF
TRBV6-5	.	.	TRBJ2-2	TGTGCCACCGTGGGGGTTCCTAACACCGGGGAGCTGTTTTTT	CATVGVPNTGELFF
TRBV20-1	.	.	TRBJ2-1	TGCAGTGCTAGACGTCCCTGGACCTCCTACAATGAGCAGTTCTTC	CSARRPWTSYNEQFF
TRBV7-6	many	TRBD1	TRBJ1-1	TGTGCCAGCAGCCCCCGACAGGGAGAGGCTTTCTTT	CASSPRQGEAFF
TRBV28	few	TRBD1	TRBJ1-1	TGTGCCAGCAGGTCCACAGGGGGGGCTTTCTTT	CASRSTGGAFF
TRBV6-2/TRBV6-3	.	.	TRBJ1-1	TGTGCCAGCAGTAACGCCCCACGACAGCGGGGCGCTTTCTTT	CASSNAPRQRGAFF
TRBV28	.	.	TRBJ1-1	TGTGCCAGCAGTTTATCTCCCGAGCGTGAAGCTTTCTTT	CASSLSPEREAFF
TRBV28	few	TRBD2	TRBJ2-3	TGTGCCAGCAGTTCGACTAGCGCGGAGGTAGATACGCAGTATTTT	CASSSTSAEVDTQYF
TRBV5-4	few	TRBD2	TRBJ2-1	TGTGCCAGCAGCCCGGGACTAGCGGGAGACAATGAGCAGTTCTTC	CASSPGLAGDNEQFF
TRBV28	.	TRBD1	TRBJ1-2	TGTGCCAGCAGTTTTGGGGACAGGTCTAACTATGGCTACACCTTC	CASSFGDRSNYGYTF
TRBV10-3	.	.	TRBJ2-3	TGTGCCATCAAGGGGACAGATACGCAGTATTTT	CAIKGTDTQYF
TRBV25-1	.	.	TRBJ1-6	TGTGCCAGCAGCGGGACAACGGATTCACCCCTCCACTTT	CASSGTTDSPLHF
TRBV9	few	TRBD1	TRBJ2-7	TGTGCCAGCAGCGCGGGGGGGACAGGGGCCTACGAGCAGTACTTC	CASSAGGTGAYEQYF
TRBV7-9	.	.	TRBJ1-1	TGTGCCAGCAGCGAAGGACAGAACACTGAAGCTTTCTTT	CASSEGQNTEAFF
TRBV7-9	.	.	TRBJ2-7	TGTGCCAGCAGCTCCACCTTATGGGGCTACGAGCAGTACTTC	CASSSTLWGYEQYF
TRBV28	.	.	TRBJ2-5	TGTGCCAGCAGCCGACTGCCACCGGAGACCCAGTACTTC	CASSRLPPETQYF
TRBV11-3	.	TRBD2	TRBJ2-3	TGTGCCAGCAGCTTAAGCCTAGCGGGGCCAGATACGCAGTATTTT	CASSLSLAGPDTQYF
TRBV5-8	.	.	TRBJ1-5	TGTGCCAGCAGCTCGCGGGCAAATCAGCCCCAGCATTTT	CASSSRANQPQHF
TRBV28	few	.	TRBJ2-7	TGTGCCAGCGTCCTGGGGAGGTCGAGCTCCTACGAGCAGTACTTC	CASVLGRSSSYEQYF
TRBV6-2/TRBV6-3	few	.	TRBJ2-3	TGTGCCAGCAGTTACTTTCGTGGGGCAGATACGCAGTATTTT	CASSYFRGADTQYF
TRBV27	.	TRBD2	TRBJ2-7	TGTGCCAGCAGGGGACTAGGACTCGAGCAGTACTTC	CASRGLGLEQYF
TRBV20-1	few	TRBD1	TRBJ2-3	TGCAGTGCTAGACTACAGGGGAGCACAGATACGCAGTATTTT	CSARLQGSTDTQYF
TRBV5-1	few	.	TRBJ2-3	TGCGCCAGCAGCTTGAGTTTATCCACACATACGCAGTATTTT	CASSLSLSTHTQYF
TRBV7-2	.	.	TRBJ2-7	TGTGCCAGCAGCCCGGGGACGCGCGCCCTCTACGAGCAGTACTTC	CASSPGTRALYEQYF